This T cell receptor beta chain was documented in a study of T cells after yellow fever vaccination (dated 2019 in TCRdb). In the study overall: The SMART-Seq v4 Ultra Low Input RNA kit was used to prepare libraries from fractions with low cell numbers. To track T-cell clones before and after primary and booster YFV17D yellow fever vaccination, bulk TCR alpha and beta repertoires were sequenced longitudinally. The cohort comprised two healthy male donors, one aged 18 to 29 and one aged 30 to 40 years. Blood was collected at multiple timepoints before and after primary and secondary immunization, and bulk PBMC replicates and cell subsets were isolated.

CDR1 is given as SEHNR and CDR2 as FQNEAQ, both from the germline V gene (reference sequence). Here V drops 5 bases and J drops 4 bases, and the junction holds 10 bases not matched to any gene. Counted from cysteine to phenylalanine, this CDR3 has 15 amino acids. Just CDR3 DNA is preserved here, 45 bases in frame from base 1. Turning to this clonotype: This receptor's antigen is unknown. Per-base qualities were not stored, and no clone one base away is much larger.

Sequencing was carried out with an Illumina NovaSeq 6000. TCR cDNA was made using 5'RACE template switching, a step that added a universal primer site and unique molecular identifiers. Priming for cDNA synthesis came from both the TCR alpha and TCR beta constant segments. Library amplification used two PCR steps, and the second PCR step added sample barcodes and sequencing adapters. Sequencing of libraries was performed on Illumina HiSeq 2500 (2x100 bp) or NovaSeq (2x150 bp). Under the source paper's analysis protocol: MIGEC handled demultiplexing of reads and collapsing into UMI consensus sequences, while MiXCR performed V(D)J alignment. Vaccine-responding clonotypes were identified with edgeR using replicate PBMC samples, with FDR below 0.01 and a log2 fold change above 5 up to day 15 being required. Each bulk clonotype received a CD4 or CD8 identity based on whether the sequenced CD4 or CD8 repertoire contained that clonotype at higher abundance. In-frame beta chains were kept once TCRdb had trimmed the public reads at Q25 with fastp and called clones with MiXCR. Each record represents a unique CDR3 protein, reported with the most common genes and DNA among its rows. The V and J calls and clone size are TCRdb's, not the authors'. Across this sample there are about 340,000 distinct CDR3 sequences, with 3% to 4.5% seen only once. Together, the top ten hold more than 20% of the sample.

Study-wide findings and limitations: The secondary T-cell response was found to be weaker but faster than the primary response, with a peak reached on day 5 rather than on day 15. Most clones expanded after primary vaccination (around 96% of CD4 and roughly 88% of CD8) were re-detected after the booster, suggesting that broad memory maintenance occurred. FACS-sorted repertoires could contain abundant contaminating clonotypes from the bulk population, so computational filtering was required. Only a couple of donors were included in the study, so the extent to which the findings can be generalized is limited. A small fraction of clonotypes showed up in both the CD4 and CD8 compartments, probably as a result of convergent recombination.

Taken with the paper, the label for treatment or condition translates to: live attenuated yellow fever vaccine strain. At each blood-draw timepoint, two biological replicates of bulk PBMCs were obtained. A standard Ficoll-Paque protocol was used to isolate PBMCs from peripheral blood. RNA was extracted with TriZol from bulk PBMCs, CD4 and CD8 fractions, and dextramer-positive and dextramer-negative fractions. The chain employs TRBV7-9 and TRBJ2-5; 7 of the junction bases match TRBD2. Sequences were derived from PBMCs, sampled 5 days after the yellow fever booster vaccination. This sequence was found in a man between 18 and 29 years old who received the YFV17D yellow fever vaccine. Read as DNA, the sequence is TGTGCCAGCAGCATTGGCGGCGGGGGAGGAGAGACCCAGTACTTC. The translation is CASSIGGGGGETQYF.